This is a list of T cell receptor beta chains from one sample in a study of graft-versus-host responses after intestinal transplantation. Sequenced by immunoSEQ multiplex PCR; TCRdb stores in-frame clones only, minus some. The data show 20,000 to 25,000 clones, approximately 40% seen once. Sequencing used alloreactive CD4+ T cells from a mixed lymphocyte reaction culture, obtained before intestinal transplant. The source of these receptors is a human patient who received an intestinal transplant. Both conserved end residues are part of each CDR3. A D gene is named only where the DNA matches it firmly. Size values are once, few and many counts, or a class for expanded clones, and some rows have none.

CDR3	J	D	V	size
CASSLGYLRGTGRSRNTEAFF	TRBJ1-1	TRBD1	TRBV14	-
CASSLQGAWGNEQFF	TRBJ2-1	-	TRBV7-2	once
CASSQLPGQGNEKLFF	TRBJ1-4	TRBD1	TRBV7-9	-
CASSESTGQGVRAFF	TRBJ1-1	TRBD1	TRBV10-1	-
CAWDRGENRVYEQYF	TRBJ2-7	TRBD1	TRBV30	few
CASSPSTGLEKLFF	TRBJ1-4	-	TRBV5-1	-
CASSLVHRGLSEQFF	TRBJ2-1	TRBD1	TRBV7-2	-
CASSLPAGPDTQYF	TRBJ2-3	-	TRBV5-1	few
CASSLPIGHFEKLFF	TRBJ1-4	-	TRBV7-2	-
CASSLALNYEQYF	TRBJ2-7	-	TRBV5-1	-
CASSWGTGRDYEQYF	TRBJ2-7	TRBD1	TRBV7-6	-